This entry describes one TCR beta chain. Its antigen is unknown. This record belongs to a study of T cell responses to AZD1222 COVID-19 vaccine. General study findings and limits: CD4 TCRs associated with vaccination spanned spike, dominating at 160-218 and 743-854. Most donors were white British, females outnumbered males, and clonal diversity was possibly underestimated.

Some clones are missing from TCRdb's copy, which holds only in-frame ones; the method was immunoSEQ multiplex PCR. This sample has about 130,000 clones, with approximately 83% found just once. This CDR3 is 14 amino acids long. The germline V gene has CDR1 ENHRY and CDR2 SYGVKD. Trimming left V 6 bases short and J 0 bases short, with 10 bases between. The rearrangement links TRBV10-3 to TRBJ2-3; the D gene is possibly TRBD2 (6 bases). This clonotype was obtained from an adult in good health. The sequenced sample was peripheral blood, obtained on day 0 of AZD1222 vaccination. The DNA for the CDR3 is TGTGCCATCAGCAGCGGGCTAAGCACAGATACGCAGTATTTT. Protein product: CAISSGLSTDTQYF.